Following are 4 T cell receptor beta chains from one sample sequenced in a study of a mutant IDH1 vaccine in newly diagnosed glioma. Time point noted: week 47, end of study. Alongside topical imiquimod, each dose of vaccine comprised 300 ug of mutant IDH1 20-mer peptide. No cognate antigen is known for these TCRs. Clones were read by immunoSEQ multiplex PCR, and TCRdb kept only the in-frame ones, dropping some. Of 75,000 to 95,000 clones in the sample, about nine tenths are singletons; the top ten hold approximately 0.8%. Sequenced here: PBMCs, sampled from a glioma patient whose treatment included an IDH1 peptide vaccine. Receptor source: a woman aged 45-59 years with glioma.

The chain couples TRBV6-5 to TRBJ2-5; D is undetermined. V was pared by 2 bases and J by 1 base, with 11 bases between. Germline CDR1 MNHEY, CDR2 SVGAGI. The length of the CDR3 is 15 residues. CDR3 sequence reads: CASSYTLEPQETQYF. The CDR3 region has the DNA TGTGCCAGCAGTTACACCCTGGAGCCCCAAGAGACCCAGTACTTC.

The chain employs TRBV11-1 and TRBJ2-7; 11 bases agree with TRBD2. The germline V gene has CDR1 SGHAT and CDR2 FQDESV (reference sequence). The V segment lost 1 base and the J segment 3 bases; nucleotides outside the gene matches: 8. CDR3 length: 17 residues. CDR3 DNA: TGTGCCAGCAGCTTAGGAGGTAGCGGGAGGGCCGTCTACGAGCAGTACTTC. Residues: CASSLGGSGRAVYEQYF. Using reference TRBV11-1 and TRBJ2-7 for the parts outside the CDR3, the full variable domain is EAEVAQSPRYKITEKSQAVAFWCDPISGHATLYWYRQILGQGPELLVQFQDESVVDDSQLPKDRFSAERLKGVDSTLKIQPAELGDSAMYLCASSLGGSGRAVYEQYFGPGTRLTVT.

This clone was seen a few times. Other DNA sequences in the sample encode the same CDR3. This chain joins TRBV30 and TRBJ1-4; D uncertain. The CDR3 totals 12 residues. Looked up from germline, CDR1 is GTSNPN and CDR2 is SVGIG (reference sequence). V was cut by 0 bases and J by 8 bases, with 7 bases left in between. CDR3 residues: CAWSVLREKLFF. The CDR3 DNA sequence: TGTGCCTGGAGTGTACTAAGAGAAAAACTGTTTTTT.

This clone was picked up a small number of times. J is TRBJ2-7 and V is TRBV23-1, with 8 positions matching TRBD1. TRBV23-1 is marked as an open reading frame, function uncertain. The V and J ends lost 2 bases and 0 bases, in that order; junction bases with no gene match: 6. CDR3 length: 16 amino acids. CDR3 nucleotide sequence: TGCGCCAGCAGTCAACCCCGACAGGGGATCTCCTACGAGCAGTACTTC. This translates into CASSQPRQGISYEQYF.